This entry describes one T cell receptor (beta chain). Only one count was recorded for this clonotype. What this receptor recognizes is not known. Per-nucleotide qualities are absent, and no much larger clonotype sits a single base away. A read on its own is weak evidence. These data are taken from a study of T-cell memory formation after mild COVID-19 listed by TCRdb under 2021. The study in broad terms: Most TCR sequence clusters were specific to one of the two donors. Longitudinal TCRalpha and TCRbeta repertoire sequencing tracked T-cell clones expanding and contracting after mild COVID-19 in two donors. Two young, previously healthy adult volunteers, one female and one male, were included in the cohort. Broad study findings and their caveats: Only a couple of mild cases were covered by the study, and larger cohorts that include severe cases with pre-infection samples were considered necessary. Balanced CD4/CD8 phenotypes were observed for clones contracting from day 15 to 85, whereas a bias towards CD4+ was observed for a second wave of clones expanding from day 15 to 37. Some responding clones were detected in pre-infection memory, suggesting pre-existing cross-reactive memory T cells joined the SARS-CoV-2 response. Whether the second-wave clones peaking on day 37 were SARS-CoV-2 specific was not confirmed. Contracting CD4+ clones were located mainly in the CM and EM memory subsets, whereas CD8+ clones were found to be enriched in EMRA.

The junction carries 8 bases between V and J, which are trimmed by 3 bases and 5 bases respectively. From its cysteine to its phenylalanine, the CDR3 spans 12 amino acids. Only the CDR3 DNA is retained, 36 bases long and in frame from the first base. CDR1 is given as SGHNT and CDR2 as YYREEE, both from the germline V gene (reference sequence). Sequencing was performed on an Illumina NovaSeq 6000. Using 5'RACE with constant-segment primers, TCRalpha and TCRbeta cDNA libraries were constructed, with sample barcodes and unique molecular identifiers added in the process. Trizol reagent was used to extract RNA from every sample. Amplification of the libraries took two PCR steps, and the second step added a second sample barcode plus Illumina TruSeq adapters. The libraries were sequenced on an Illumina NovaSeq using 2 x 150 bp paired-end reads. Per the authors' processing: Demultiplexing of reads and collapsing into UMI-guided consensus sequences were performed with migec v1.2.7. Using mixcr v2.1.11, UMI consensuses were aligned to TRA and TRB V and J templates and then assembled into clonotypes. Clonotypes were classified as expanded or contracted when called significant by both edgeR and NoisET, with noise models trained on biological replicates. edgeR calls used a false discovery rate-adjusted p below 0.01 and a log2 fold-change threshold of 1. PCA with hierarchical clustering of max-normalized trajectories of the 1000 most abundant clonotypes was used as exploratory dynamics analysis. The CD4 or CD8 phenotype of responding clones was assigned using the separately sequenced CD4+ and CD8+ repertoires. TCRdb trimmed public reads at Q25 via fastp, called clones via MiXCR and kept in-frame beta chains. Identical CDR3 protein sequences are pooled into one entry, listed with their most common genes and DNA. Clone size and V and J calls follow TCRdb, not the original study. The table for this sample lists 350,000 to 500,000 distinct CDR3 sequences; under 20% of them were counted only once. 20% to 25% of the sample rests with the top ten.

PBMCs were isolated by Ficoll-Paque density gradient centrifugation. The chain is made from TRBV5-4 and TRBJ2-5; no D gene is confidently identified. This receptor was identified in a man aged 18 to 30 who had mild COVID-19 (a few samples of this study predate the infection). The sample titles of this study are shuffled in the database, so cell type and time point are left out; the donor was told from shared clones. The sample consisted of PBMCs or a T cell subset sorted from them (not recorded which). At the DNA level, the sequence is TGTGCCAGCAGCTCCGCCGGGGAGACCCAGTACTTC. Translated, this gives CASSSAGETQYF.